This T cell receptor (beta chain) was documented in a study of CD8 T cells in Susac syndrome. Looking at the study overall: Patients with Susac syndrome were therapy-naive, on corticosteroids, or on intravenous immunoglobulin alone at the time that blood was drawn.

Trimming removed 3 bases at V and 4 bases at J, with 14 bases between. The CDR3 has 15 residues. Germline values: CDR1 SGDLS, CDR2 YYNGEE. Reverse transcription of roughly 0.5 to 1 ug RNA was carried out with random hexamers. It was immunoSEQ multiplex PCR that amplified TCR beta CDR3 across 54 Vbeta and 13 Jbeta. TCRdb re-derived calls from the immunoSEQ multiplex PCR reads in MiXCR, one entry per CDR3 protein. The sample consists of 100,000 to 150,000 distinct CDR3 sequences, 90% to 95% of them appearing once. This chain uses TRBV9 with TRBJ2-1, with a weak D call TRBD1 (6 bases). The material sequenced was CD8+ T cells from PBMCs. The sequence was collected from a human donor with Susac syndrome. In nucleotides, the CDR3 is TGTGCCAGCAGCGCCTTTGGGACACCATACAATGAGCAGTTCTTC. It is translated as CASSAFGTPYNEQFF.